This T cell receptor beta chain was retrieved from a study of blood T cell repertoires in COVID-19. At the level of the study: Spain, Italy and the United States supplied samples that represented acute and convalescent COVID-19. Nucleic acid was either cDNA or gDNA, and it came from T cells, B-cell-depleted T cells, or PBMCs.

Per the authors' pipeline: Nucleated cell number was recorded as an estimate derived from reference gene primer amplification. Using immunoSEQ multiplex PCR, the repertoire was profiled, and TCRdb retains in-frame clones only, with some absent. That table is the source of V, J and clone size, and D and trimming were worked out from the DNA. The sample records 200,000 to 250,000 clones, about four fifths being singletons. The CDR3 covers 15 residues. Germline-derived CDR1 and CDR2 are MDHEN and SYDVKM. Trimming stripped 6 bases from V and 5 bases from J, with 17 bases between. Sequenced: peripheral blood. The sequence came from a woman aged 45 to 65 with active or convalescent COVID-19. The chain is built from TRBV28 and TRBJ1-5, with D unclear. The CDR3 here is CASSPGREGHQPQHF. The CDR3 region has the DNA TGTGCCAGCAGCCCCGGACGGGAGGGTCATCAGCCCCAGCATTTT.